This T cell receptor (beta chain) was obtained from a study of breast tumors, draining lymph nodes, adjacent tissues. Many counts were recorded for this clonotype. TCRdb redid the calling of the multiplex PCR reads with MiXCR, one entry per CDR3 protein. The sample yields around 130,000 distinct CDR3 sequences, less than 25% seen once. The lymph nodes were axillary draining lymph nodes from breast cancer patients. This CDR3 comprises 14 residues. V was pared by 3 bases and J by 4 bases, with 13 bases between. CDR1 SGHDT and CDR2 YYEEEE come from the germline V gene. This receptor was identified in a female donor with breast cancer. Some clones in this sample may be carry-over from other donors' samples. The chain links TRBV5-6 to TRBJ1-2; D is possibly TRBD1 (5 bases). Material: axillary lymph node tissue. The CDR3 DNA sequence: TGTGCCAGCAGCTCGGGACCTACCCTCTATGGCTACACCTTC. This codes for CASSSGPTLYGYTF. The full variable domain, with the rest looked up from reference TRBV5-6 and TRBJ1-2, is DAGVTQSPTHLIKTRGQQVTLRCSPKSGHDTVSWYQQALGQGPQFIFQYYEEEERQRGNFPDRFSGHQFPNYSSELNVNALLLGDSALYLCASSSGPTLYGYTFGSGTRLTVV.